This entry lists 8 T cell receptor beta chains sequenced from one sample in a study of cytomegalovirus exposure and HLA in healthy donors. PCR was performed using 60 Vbeta and 13 Jbeta primers. Sequencing was performed with immunoSEQ multiplex PCR; in TCRdb, only in-frame clones are kept and a portion is missing. The data show 35,000 to 45,000 clones, roughly half seen once. Sequenced: PBMCs. The source of these receptors is a human donor in good health.

The sample holds one count of this clone. The chain has TRBV7-3 and TRBJ2-5; perhaps TRBD2 as D (6 bases). The V gene lost 0 bases and the J gene lost 5 bases, with 7 bases spanning the gap. The CDR3 is made up of 13 amino acids. Germline lookup yields CDR1 SGHTA and CDR2 FQGTGA. Here the CDR3 reads CASSLTGSETQYF. In DNA, the CDR3 is TGTGCCAGCAGCTTAACCGGGAGTGAGACCCAGTACTTC.

This clone was observed a few times. V is TRBV5-1 and J is TRBJ1-6; 7 positions match TRBD1. The CDR3 runs to 15 residues. Germline lookup yields CDR1 SGHRS and CDR2 YFSETQ. V shed 2 bases and J 8 bases; nucleotides not matched to a gene: 7. CDR3 nucleotides: TGCGCCAGCAGCTTCACGGACAGGACCGATTCACCCCTCCACTTT. Translated: CASSFTDRTDSPLHF.

This clone occurred a few times. The J gene is TRBJ1-1, the V gene TRBV7-9, with 9 bases aligning to TRBD1. The length of the CDR3 is 14 residues. Germline V lookup: CDR1 SEHNR, CDR2 FQNEAQ (reference sequence). Unmatched junction bases numbered 3, after V lost 4 bases and J lost 3 bases. CDR3 in DNA: TGTGCCAGCAGCTCTCGGACAGGGGACACTGAAGCTTTCTTT. Encoded protein: CASSSRTGDTEAFF.

The chain combines TRBV18 with TRBJ1-5; D gene unclear. The CDR3 extends over 15 amino acids. From germline, CDR1 is KGHSH and CDR2 LQKENI. Between the trimmed V and J ends, which lost 2 bases and 7 bases, there was a span of 15 bases. The CDR3 loop reads CASSPNVPGVQPQHF. Here the CDR3 DNA reads TGTGCCAGCTCACCAAATGTCCCTGGAGTCCAGCCCCAGCATTTT.

This chain connects TRBV10-3 to TRBJ1-1; no reliable D call. This CDR3 region has 14 residues. With 2 bases removed from V and 0 bases from J, the gap between germline ends came to 7 bases. Germline CDR1 and CDR2: ENHRY and SYGVKD. CDR3 in amino acids: CAISEREMNTEAFF. The CDR3 DNA follows: TGTGCCATCAGTGAGAGGGAGATGAACACTGAAGCTTTCTTT.

The chain employs TRBV5-1 and TRBJ2-7; no clear D. Germline CDR1 and CDR2: SGHRS and YFSETQ. There are 13 residues in the CDR3. Trimming removed 4 bases from V and 4 bases from J, with 12 bases in between. In DNA, the CDR3 is TGCGCCAGCAGCCTCCTCGGAGTTTACGAGCAGTACTTC. This sequence encodes CASSLLGVYEQYF. The complete variable domain, with remaining parts taken from reference TRBV5-1 and TRBJ2-7, reads KAGVTQTPRYLIKTRGQQVTLSCSPISGHRSVSWYQQTPGQGLQFLFEYFSETQRNKGNFPGRFSGRQFSNSRSEMNVSTLELGDSALYLCASSLLGVYEQYFGPGTRLTVT.

This clone was picked up a small number of times. CDR3 DNA: TGTGCCAGTAGTATAGGACAGGGGGCTGAAGCTTTCTTT. Its protein is CASSIGQGAEAFF. V gene TRBV19 combines with J gene TRBJ1-1; 9 nucleotides agree with TRBD1. J gave up 6 bases and V 1 base, and 0 bases lay outside the gene matches. Germline V CDR1 and CDR2: LNHDA, SQIVND (reference sequence). The CDR3 is made up of 13 amino acids.

This chain links TRBV4-3 with TRBJ1-2; 7 nucleotides align to TRBD1. The V segment lost 0 bases and the J segment 5 bases; nucleotides outside the gene matches: 6. The CDR3 runs to 15 residues. From germline, CDR1 is LGHNA and CDR2 YSLEER. CDR3 region: CASSQDKAGGYGYTF. CDR3 coding DNA: TGCGCCAGCAGCCAAGATAAGGCAGGGGGATATGGCTACACCTTC.